The clone carrying this T cell receptor beta chain has just a few counts. What it recognizes is unknown. These data are taken from a study of T cells after yellow fever vaccination. General observations from the study: Peaking on day 5 versus 15, the secondary response was faster but weaker.

MiXCR was run by TCRdb on the 5' RACE reads, yielding one entry per CDR3 protein. The sample has about 580,000 distinct CDR3 sequences, about 17% seen once. Germline V lookup: CDR1 SGHRS, CDR2 YFSETQ. Deletions cut 0 bases from V and 4 bases from J, with 14 bases between. This CDR3 spans 16 amino acids. J is TRBJ1-3 and V is TRBV5-1, with unresolved D. The sequencing here drew on PBMCs, taken 4 to 5 days after the first yellow fever vaccination. The sequence derives from a man younger than 35 who received the YFV17D yellow fever vaccine. The CDR3 sequence is CASSLAGGMGGNTIYF. The CDR3 nucleotides read TGCGCCAGCAGCTTGGCGGGAGGCATGGGAGGAAACACCATATATTTT.